This is a list of T cell receptor beta chains from one sample in a study of blood T cell repertoires in COVID-19. Some clones are missing from TCRdb's copy, which holds only in-frame ones; the method was immunoSEQ multiplex PCR. The data show more than 150,000 clones, 84% seen once. The source material was peripheral blood. Receptor source: a human donor in a cohort sampled during active COVID-19. Both conserved end residues are part of each CDR3. A D gene is named only where the DNA matches it firmly. Clone size appears in some rows only: once, few, many, or a class for an expanded clone.

D gene	V gene	clone size	J gene	CDR3 DNA	CDR3 protein
.	TRBV6-5	.	TRBJ2-7	TGTGCCAGCAGTTCGACATACTACGAGCAGTACTTC	CASSSTYYEQYF
TRBD1	TRBV5-1	.	TRBJ2-3	TGCGCCAGCTATTCGACAGGGACAGATACGCAGTATTTT	CASYSTGTDTQYF
.	TRBV4-1	.	TRBJ1-4	TGCGCCAGCAGCCAAGGGGCCCCTAATGAAAAACTGTTTTTT	CASSQGAPNEKLFF
.	TRBV4-1	few	TRBJ2-5	TGCGCCAGCAGCCAACCTAACAAGGGGCGGACCCAGTACTTC	CASSQPNKGRTQYF
TRBD1	TRBV4-1	.	TRBJ1-2	TGCGCCAGCAGCCAATTGGGGACAGACCAATCCTATGGCTACACCTTC	CASSQLGTDQSYGYTF
.	TRBV12-5	.	TRBJ2-7	TGTGCTAGTGGTCCAGGCCAGGGTTACGAGCAGTACTTC	CASGPGQGYEQYF
.	TRBV4-1	.	TRBJ2-7	TGCGCCAGCAGCCAAGAATACGTCAGCTCCTACGAGCAGTACTTC	CASSQEYVSSYEQYF
.	TRBV2	.	TRBJ1-4	TGTGCCAGCAGTGTAACAGGGTCAAAACTGTTTTTT	CASSVTGSKLFF
.	TRBV19	.	TRBJ2-1	TGTGCCAGTAGTGCCGCGGGTAACTCCTACAATGAGCAGTTCTTC	CASSAAGNSYNEQFF
.	TRBV19	once	TRBJ1-2	TGTGCCAGTAGTACACCGAGTGGCTACACCTTC	CASSTPSGYTF